This T cell receptor (beta chain) was sequenced during a study of T-cell reconstitution after alpha-beta-depleted transplantation in children. The study, taken as a whole, reports: After transplant, at about two months, alpha-beta T cells were reportedly derived from several hundred expanded graft clones.

This clonotype was counted only a few times. Its antigen is undetermined. Germline values: CDR1 SGHTA, CDR2 FQGNSA. The CDR3 is made up of 13 amino acids. Trimming removed 5 bases from V and 3 bases from J, with 8 bases in between. Unique molecular identifiers featured in how the TCRbeta library was prepared. TCRdb re-derived calls from the PCR reads in MiXCR, one entry per CDR3 protein. The sample contains some 150,000 distinct CDR3 sequences, around 8.5% of which appear only once. The source material was PBMCs, mostly from graft donor cells, sampled 180 days after TCRalphabeta/CD19-depleted stem cell transplant. The V call is TRBV7-2, the J call TRBJ2-1, with a tentative D call TRBD2 (6 bases). This TCR was sampled from a female patient aged 2-9 years who had a stem cell transplant for congenital amegakaryocytic thrombocytopenia, so the T cells may come from the graft donor. The CDR3 here is CASSRDFYNEQFF. Written as DNA, the CDR3 is TGTGCCAGCAGCCGGGACTTCTACAATGAGCAGTTCTTC.